This TCR beta chain was recorded in a study of OX40 agonist ivuxolimab in advanced cancers. Broadly, across the study: Ivuxolimab, which targeted the costimulatory receptor OX40 (CD134), was an agonistic, fully human IgG2 monoclonal antibody. Intravenous ivuxolimab was administered to patients every 2 weeks at six dose levels: 0.01, 0.1, 0.3, 1.5, 3 and 10 mg/kg. Of the roughly 52 dose-escalation patients, hepatocellular carcinoma was present in 19, melanoma in approximately 15, renal cell carcinoma in 9 and head and neck cancer in 9. In the dose-escalation cohort, around four fifths of patients were male, and the mean age was around 60 years with a range of roughly 23 to 79. Patients were allowed to have had prior anti-PD-1, anti-PD-L1 or anti-CTLA-4 therapy, and roughly 40% of the dose-escalation patients had been treated with checkpoint inhibitors. Partial responses occurred in three dose-escalation patients, of whom one had hepatocellular carcinoma and two had cutaneous melanoma. Peripheral TCRbeta sequencing aimed to test whether ivuxolimab altered TCR sequence diversity and caused clonal T-cell expansion. The monotherapy dose-escalation portion (N of about 50 patients) of the phase I ivuxolimab trial is reported in the paper.

To sequence the TCRbeta CDR3 region, genomic DNA was isolated from the sorted cells. The immunoSEQ Assay was used to sequence the TCRbeta CDR3 regions. TCRdb limited this immuneACCESS table to in-frame rearrangements with V and J called. A share of clones is missing; checked studies link under half to unresolved V genes, and the rest is unexplained. The sample data list more than 65,000 clones, and about 80% of these were observed just once. The top ten hold under 3% of the sample. Deletion took 4 bases off V and 2 bases off J, with a span of 11 bases between the germline ends. From its cysteine to its phenylalanine, the CDR3 spans 15 amino acids. Of all the DNA, just the CDR3 is kept, 45 bases in frame from base 1. CDR1 and CDR2 are drawn from the germline V gene: SNHLY, FYNNEI. A remark on this clone: No antigen is known for it. Base qualities are not provided; no much larger clone lies one nucleotide away.

Study-wide findings and limitations: Clonal expansion of both CD4+ and CD8+ blood T cells was observed from baseline to week 6 at doses 0.1 to 3.0 mg/kg. In partial responders in the 0.1-3.0 mg/kg groups, normalized peripheral clonal expansion was found to be among the lowest, especially among CD8+ T cells. After ivuxolimab, CD8+ T cells had more expanded clones than CD4+ T cells on average. Low levels of normalized T-cell clonal expansion were also seen in some patients who did not respond. The antigen specificity of the peripheral T cells that underwent clonal expansion was not determined.

Patients with a history of autoimmune disease or receiving systemic immunosuppression were excluded from the trial. Peripheral blood for TCR sequencing was drawn from every dose cohort at baseline, at cycle 4 day 1 and at cycle 7 day 1. Samples came from an open-label, multicenter, first-in-human phase I dose-escalation trial of ivuxolimab. Adults with locally advanced or metastatic melanoma, renal cell, hepatocellular, or head and neck squamous cell carcinoma were enrolled in the trial. CD4+ and CD8+ T cells were sorted separately from peripheral blood before TCR sequencing. This sequence uses TRBV2 and TRBJ2-2; TRBD1 is perhaps the D gene, given 7 matching bases. This specimen was CD4+ or CD8+ T cells sorted from blood, taken in a trial of the OX40 agonist ivuxolimab. The sequence derives from an adult with an advanced solid tumor such as melanoma, head and neck, liver or kidney cancer. The CDR3 protein: CASSGRGRNTGELFF. The DNA sequence is as follows: TGTGCCAGCAGTGGGAGGGGGCGCAACACCGGGGAGCTGTTTTTT.